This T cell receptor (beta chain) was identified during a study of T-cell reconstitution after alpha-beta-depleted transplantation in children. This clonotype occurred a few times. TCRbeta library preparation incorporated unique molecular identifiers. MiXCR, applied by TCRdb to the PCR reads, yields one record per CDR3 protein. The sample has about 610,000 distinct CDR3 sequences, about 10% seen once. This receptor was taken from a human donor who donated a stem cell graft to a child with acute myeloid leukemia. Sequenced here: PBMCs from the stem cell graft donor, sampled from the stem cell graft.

The CDR3 sequence: CASSQTGTGGNEQYF. CDR3 bases: TGTGCCAGCAGCCAAACCGGGACAGGGGGAAACGAGCAGTACTTC. This chain joins TRBV7-9 and TRBJ2-7; 11 nucleotides line up with TRBD1. The CDR3 spans 15 residues. V shed 5 bases and J 5 bases; nucleotides not matched to a gene: 8. The germline V gene has CDR1 SEHNR and CDR2 FQNEAQ (reference sequence).